The 2 T cell receptor beta chains given below trace back to one sample, sequenced in a study of OX40 agonist ivuxolimab in advanced cancers. Clones were read by immunoSEQ multiplex PCR, and TCRdb kept only the in-frame ones, dropping some. The repertoire holds 55,000 to 65,000 clones, with 75% to 90% as singletons. Sample: CD4+ or CD8+ T cells sorted from blood, taken in a trial of the OX40 agonist ivuxolimab. These receptors were obtained from an adult with an advanced solid tumor such as melanoma, head and neck, liver or kidney cancer.

CDR3 sequence: CASSLGPVGAGYNEQFF. The CDR3 bases are TGTGCCAGCAGCTTAGGACCCGTGGGGGCCGGGTACAATGAGCAGTTCTTC. The chain has TRBV7-8 and TRBJ2-1, with a weak D call TRBD1 (6 bases). V lost 1 base to trimming and J lost 4 bases, with 17 bases between them. The CDR3 has 17 residues. CDR1 and CDR2 from the germline V gene are SGHVS and FQNEAQ. Drawing the rest from reference TRBV7-8 and TRBJ2-1, the complete variable domain is GAGVSQSPRYKVAKRGQDVALRCDPISGHVSLFWYQQALGQGPEFLTYFQNEAQLDKSGLPSDRFFAERPEGSVSTLKIQRTQQEDSAVYLCASSLGPVGAGYNEQFFGPGTRLTVL.

V is TRBV28 and J is TRBJ1-3, with no clear D. Germline assignment: CDR1 MDHEN and CDR2 SYDVKM. Trimming cost V 7 bases and J 4 bases, with 23 bases left between them. The CDR3 totals 17 residues. CDR3 bases: TGTGCCAGCACCCCCCGGACGGGAGGTCAACTAGGAAACACCATATATTTT. Translated, it gives CASTPRTGGQLGNTIYF. The full variable domain, rest sourced from reference TRBV28 and TRBJ1-3, is DVKVTQSSRYLVKRTGEKVFLECVQDMDHENMFWYRQDPGLGLRLIYFSYDVKMKEKGDIPEGYSVSREKKERFSLILESASTNQTSMYLCASTPRTGGQLGNTIYFGEGSWLTVV.